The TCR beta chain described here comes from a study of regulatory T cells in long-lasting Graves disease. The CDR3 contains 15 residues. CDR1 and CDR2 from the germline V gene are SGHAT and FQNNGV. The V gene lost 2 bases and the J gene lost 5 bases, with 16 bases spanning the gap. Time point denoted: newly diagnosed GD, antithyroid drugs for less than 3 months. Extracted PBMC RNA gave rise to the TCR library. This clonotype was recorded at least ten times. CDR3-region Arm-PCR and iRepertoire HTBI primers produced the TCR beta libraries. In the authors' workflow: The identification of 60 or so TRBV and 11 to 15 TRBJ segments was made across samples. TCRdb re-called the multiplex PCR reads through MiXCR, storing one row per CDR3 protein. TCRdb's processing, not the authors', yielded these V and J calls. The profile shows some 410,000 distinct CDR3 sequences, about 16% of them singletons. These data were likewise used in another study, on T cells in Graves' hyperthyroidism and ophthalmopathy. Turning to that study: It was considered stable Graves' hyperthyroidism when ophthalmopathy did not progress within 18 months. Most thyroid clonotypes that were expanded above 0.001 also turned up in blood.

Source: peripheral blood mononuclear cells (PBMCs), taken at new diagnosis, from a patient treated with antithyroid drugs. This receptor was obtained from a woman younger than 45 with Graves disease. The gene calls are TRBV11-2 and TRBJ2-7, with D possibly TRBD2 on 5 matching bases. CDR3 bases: TGTGCCAGCAGCTTATTACGTGGGAGTTATAACGAGCAGTACTTC. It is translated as CASSLLRGSYNEQYF.